This T cell receptor beta chain was sequenced in a study of T-cell memory formation after mild COVID-19. TCRdb re-called the 5' RACE reads through MiXCR, storing one row per CDR3 protein. The sample lists about 200,000 distinct CDR3 sequences; over 9.5% were seen once. Ten or more counts support this clonotype. CDR3 length: 14 amino acids. CDR1 is SGHTA and CDR2 is FQGNSA in the germline V gene. Trimming took off 6 bases at V and 5 bases at J, with 16 bases between the two ends. The clonotype comes from a man between 18 and 29 years old who had mild COVID-19 (a few samples of this study predate the infection). Cell type and time point are not known. The chain carries TRBV7-2 and TRBJ1-2; a weak D match, TRBD1 (6 bases). The sequenced material came from PBMCs or a T cell subset sorted from them (not recorded which). The CDR3 bases are TGTGCCAGCAGTTACTACAGGGACTGGTATGGCTACACCTTC. Translated, it gives CASSYYRDWYGYTF.